This T cell receptor beta chain is drawn from a study of early T cells in non-severe SARS-CoV-2 infection. Study as a whole: The chains were unpaired, and the sequenced material was bulk RNA from unsorted whole blood.

Germline V gene data show CDR1 as MNHEY and CDR2 as SVGEGT. The germline V and J ends were trimmed by 4 bases and 0 bases, with 12 bases remaining between them. The CDR3 totals 15 residues. Unique molecular identifiers were affixed to single, distinct cDNA molecules. TCRdb itself ran the 5' RACE reads through MiXCR, one entry per CDR3 protein. The repertoire holds roughly 90,000 distinct CDR3 sequences, about 14% seen once, with roughly 6% in the top ten. The sample holds one count of this clonotype. The antigen is not known. Notes on the study in general: VDJdb-based annotation leaned toward anti-spike CD8 responses and missed private and CD4 specificities.

This clonotype was sampled from an adult who was a healthcare worker with PCR-confirmed SARS-CoV-2 infection or an uninfected control (not recorded which). The sequenced sample was whole blood. This chain uses TRBV6-2 or TRBV6-3 with TRBJ1-1, with unresolved D. The CDR3 nucleotides are TGTGCCAGCAGTTTCCCCACTACAGTGAACACTGAAGCTTTCTTT. Translation gives CASSFPTTVNTEAFF.